This entry lists 15 T cell receptor beta chains sequenced from one sample in a study of blood T cells in healthy people across ages. Using a J-beta primer mix together with a sample-barcoded 5' primer, a second PCR was run for roughly 6 to 11 cycles. TCRdb reprocessed the 5' RACE reads with MiXCR, giving one entry per CDR3 protein. The sample lists over 1,500,000 distinct CDR3 sequences; about 39% were seen once. The sequenced material came from blood. These receptors were obtained from a human donor in good health.

The chain combines TRBV13 with TRBJ1-2; TRBD1 is a possible D gene (6 bases). The CDR3 loop spans 17 amino acids. Germline-derived CDR1 and CDR2 are PRHDT and FYEKMQ (reference sequence). Trimming took off 1 base at V and 1 base at J, with 16 bases between the two ends. CDR3 bases: TGTGCCAGCAGCTTAGTACCTCAGGGGTGGGATAACTATGGCTACACCTTC. Translated: CASSLVPQGWDNYGYTF.

Details on this clonotype: A read error is possible here, since a much larger clone lies one base away. This CDR3 is CSARDCYEQYF. CDR3 coding DNA: TGCAGTGCTAGGGACTGCTACGAGCAGTACTTC. The gene calls are TRBV20-1 and TRBJ2-7; tentative D call: TRBD2 (5 bases). This CDR3 contains 11 residues. Germline assignment: CDR1 DFQATT and CDR2 SNEGSKA (reference sequence). V lost 3 bases and J lost 3, with 6 bases in between.

This clonotype was found a few times. The chain combines TRBV29-1 with TRBJ2-5; 7 bases align to TRBD1. Germline CDR1 and CDR2: SQVTM and ANQGSEA. Unmatched junction bases numbered 1, after V lost 2 bases and J lost 1 base. CDR3 length: 13 residues. The DNA of the CDR3 is TGCAGCGTTGAAAGGACAGGCCAAGAGACCCAGTACTTC. This translates into CSVERTGQETQYF.

The chain has TRBV9 and TRBJ2-1; 7 bases map to TRBD1. CDR3 size: 16 residues. V dropped 4 bases and J dropped 7; count of bases not matched to a gene: 14. CDR1 SGDLS and CDR2 YYNGEE come from the germline V gene. CDR3 residues: CASSPNGQVLGNEQFF. The CDR3 region has the DNA TGTGCCAGCAGCCCCAATGGACAGGTTCTGGGTAATGAGCAGTTCTTC.

This chain uses TRBV5-1 with TRBJ2-1; 11 bases map to TRBD2. Germline V CDR1 and CDR2: SGHRS, YFSETQ. This CDR3 has 18 residues. Trimming took 4 bases from V and 1 from J; bases not matched to a gene: 10. The CDR3 protein is CASSDAGLAGGSYNEQFF. CDR3 DNA: TGCGCCAGCAGCGACGCAGGGCTAGCGGGGGGTTCCTACAATGAGCAGTTCTTC.

CDR3 bases: TGTGCCAGCAAAAGAACCGTGGATTCACCCCTCCACTTT. It yields the protein CASKRTVDSPLHF. This sequence joins TRBV6-2 or TRBV6-3 and TRBJ1-6; D is unclear. This CDR3 has 13 residues. Germline CDR1 reads MNHEY; CDR2 reads SVGEGT. The V end lost 7 bases, the J end lost 8 bases, and 12 bases lay between the germline ends.

This clonotype was seen more than once but under ten times. V is TRBV20-1 and J is TRBJ2-3; TRBD1 matches at 7 bases. The CDR3 is made up of 14 amino acids. Germline loops: CDR1 DFQATT, CDR2 SNEGSKA (reference sequence). With V trimmed by 6 bases and J by 2 bases, 8 bases remained unmatched. The CDR3 sequence is CSAKRTGNTDTQYF. The CDR3 nucleotides read TGCAGTGCAAAAAGGACAGGAAACACAGATACGCAGTATTTT.

This clonotype was counted once. The gene calls are TRBV29-1 and TRBJ2-3; D assignment may be TRBD1 or TRBD2 (5 bases each). V was pared by 4 bases and J by 4 bases, with 9 bases between. The length of the CDR3 is 12 residues. Germline CDR1 is SQVTM and CDR2 is ANQGSEA. CDR3 nucleotides: TGCAGCGTTGCGACGGGGCCAGATACGCAGTATTTT. Translating it yields CSVATGPDTQYF.

This chain joins TRBV7-2 and TRBJ1-5; D uncertain. The V and J ends lost 5 bases and 0 bases respectively, with 14 bases between them. CDR3 size: 16 residues. CDR1 SGHTA and CDR2 FQGNSA come from the germline V gene. The CDR3 protein is CASSLLTANSNQPQHF. The CDR3 DNA follows: TGTGCCAGCAGCCTCCTGACTGCGAATAGCAATCAGCCCCAGCATTTT.

This clonotype was seen only once. V is TRBV4-2 and J is TRBJ2-1; D gene unclear. In germline, CDR1 is LGHNA, CDR2 YNFKEQ. CDR3 length equals 16 residues. Trimming took off 0 bases at V and 5 bases at J, with 14 bases between the two ends. CDR3 coding DNA: TGTGCCAGCAGCCAAGATCTAAAGGCTGGCGACAATGAGCAGTTCTTC. This translates into CASSQDLKAGDNEQFF.

The table lists this clonotype with a few counts. The genes are TRBV4-2 and TRBJ2-5; the D gene is possibly TRBD1 (6 bases). The V and J ends lost 4 bases and 5 bases respectively, with 26 bases between them. Germline V CDR1 and CDR2: LGHNA, YNFKEQ. This CDR3 is built from 18 residues. CDR3 sequence: CASSREGQGSNRVETQYF. CDR3 nucleotide sequence: TGTGCCAGCAGCCGAGAGGGACAAGGTAGCAACCGAGTCGAGACCCAGTACTTC.

This clonotype was picked up one time. The chain recombines TRBV30 with TRBJ2-3, with D tentatively TRBD2 (5 bases). CDR3 size: 13 residues. Trimming shortened V by 2 bases and J by 9 bases, and 15 bases separated the two germline ends. CDR1 is GTSNPN and CDR2 is SVGIG in the germline V gene (reference sequence). CDR3 amino acids: CAWSILNGVTQYF. CDR3 DNA: TGTGCCTGGAGTATCCTAAACGGGGTAACGCAGTATTTT.

The chain employs TRBV30 and TRBJ2-1, with 8 bases lining up with TRBD1. CDR1 and CDR2 (germline): GTSNPN, SVGIG (reference sequence). This CDR3 contains 15 residues. Unmatched junction bases numbered 8, after V lost 5 bases and J lost 2 bases. CDR3 sequence reads: CAWLLDREPYNEQFF. CDR3 nucleotides: TGTGCCTGGTTACTGGACAGGGAGCCCTACAATGAGCAGTTCTTC. Variable domain in full (rest from reference TRBV30 and TRBJ2-1): SQTIHQWPATLVQPVGSPLSLECTVEGTSNPNLYWYRQAAGRGLQLLFYSVGIGQISSEVPQNLSASRPQDRQFILSSKKLLLSDSGFYLCAWLLDREPYNEQFFGPGTRLTVL.

The V gene is TRBV12-3 or TRBV12-4, the J gene TRBJ1-2; the D gene is possibly TRBD1 (5 bases). V lost 11 bases, J lost 4 bases, and 17 bases lay in between. The CDR3 totals 13 residues. DNA of the CDR3: TGTGCCTGCACCATAAAGGGGTTCTATGGCTACACCTTC. This codes for CACTIKGFYGYTF.

The V call is TRBV5-4, the J call TRBJ1-1, with no clear D. Germline CDR1 is SGHNT and CDR2 is YYREEE (reference sequence). Trimming took off 0 bases at V and 2 bases at J, with 11 bases between the two ends. The CDR3 contains 15 residues. The CDR3 nucleotides are TGTGCCAGCAGCTTGGGTGAGCTCTATAACACTGAAGCTTTCTTT. Its protein is CASSLGELYNTEAFF.